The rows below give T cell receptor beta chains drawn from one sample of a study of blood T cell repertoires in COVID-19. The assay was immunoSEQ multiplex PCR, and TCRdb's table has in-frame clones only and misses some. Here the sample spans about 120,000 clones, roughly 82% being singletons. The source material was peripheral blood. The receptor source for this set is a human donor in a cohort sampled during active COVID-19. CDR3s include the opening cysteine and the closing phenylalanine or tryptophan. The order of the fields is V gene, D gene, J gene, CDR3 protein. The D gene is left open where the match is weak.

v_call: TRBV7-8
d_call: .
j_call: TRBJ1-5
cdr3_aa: CASSSDSNQPQHF

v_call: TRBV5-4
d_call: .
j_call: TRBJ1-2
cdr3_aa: CASSGGGTNYGYTF

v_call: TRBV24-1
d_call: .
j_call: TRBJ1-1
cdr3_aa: CATSDLVGTSGNSMNTEAFF

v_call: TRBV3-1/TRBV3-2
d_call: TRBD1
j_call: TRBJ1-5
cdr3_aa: CASSLGQGHQPQHF

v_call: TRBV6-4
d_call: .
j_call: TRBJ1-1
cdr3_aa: CASSDPFTGPGDTEAFF

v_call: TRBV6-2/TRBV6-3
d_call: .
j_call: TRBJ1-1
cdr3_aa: CASSYGGGQPKNTEAFF

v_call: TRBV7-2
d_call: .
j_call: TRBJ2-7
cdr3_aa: CASSLAPTSSYEQYF

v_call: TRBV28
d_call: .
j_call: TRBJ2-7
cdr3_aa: CASRGTGNSEQYF

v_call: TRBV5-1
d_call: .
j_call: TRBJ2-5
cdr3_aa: CASSSGTIQQETQYF

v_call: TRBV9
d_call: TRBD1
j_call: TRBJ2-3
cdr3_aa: CASSARTGPSDTQYF

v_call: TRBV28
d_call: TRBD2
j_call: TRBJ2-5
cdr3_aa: CASSSRGGTSGIKETQYF

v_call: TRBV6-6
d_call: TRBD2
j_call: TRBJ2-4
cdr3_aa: CASKRSSGGLGNIQYF

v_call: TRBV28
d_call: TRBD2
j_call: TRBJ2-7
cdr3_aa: CASSLSVAGGPYEQYF

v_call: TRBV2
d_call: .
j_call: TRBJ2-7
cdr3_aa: CASSGSTGTYEQYF

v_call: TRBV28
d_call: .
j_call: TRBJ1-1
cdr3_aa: CASSRLDSPNTEAFF

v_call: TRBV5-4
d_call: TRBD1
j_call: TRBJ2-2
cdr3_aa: CASSLLGTASGELFF

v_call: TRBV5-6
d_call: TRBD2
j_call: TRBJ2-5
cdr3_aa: CASSYSPGGAQETQYF

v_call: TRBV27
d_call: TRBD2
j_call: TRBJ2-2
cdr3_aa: CASNLAGGNTGELFF

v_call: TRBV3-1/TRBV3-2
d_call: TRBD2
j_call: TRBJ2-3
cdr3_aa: CASSLASGGADTQYF

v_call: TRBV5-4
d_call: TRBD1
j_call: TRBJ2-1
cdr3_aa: CASSLLGQGSGEQFF

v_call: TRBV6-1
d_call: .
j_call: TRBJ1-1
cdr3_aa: CASSASQRAGGRAEAFF

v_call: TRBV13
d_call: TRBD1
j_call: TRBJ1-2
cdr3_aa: CASNPTGTIEDYGYTF

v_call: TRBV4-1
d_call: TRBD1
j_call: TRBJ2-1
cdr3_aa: CASSPPGRDSSYNEQFF

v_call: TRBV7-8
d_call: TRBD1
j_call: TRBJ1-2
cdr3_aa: CASRQAGQGALGYGYTF

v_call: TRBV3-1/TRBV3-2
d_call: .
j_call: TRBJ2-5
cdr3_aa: CASSQDLQGQETQYF

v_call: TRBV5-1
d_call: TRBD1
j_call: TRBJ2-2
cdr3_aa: CASSLDGTGTNTGELFF

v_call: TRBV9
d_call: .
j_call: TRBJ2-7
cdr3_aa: CASSWGAGVPASEQYF

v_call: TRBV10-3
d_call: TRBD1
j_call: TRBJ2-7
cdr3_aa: CAISAGTGSAYEQYF

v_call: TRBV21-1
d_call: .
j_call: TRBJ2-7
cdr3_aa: CASSKPRDSTYEQYF

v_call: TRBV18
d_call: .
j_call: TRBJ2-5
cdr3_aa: CASSPTKVETQYF

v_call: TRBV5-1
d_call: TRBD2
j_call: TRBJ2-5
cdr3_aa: CASTLAGQETQYF

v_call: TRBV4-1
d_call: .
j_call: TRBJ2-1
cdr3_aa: CASSQGSGSKMGEQFF

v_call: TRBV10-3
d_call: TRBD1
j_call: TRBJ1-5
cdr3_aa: CAISGQGSDQPQHF

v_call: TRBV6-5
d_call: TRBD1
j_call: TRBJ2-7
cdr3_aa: CASSQGQVYEQYF